This TCR beta chain was captured in a study of cytomegalovirus exposure and HLA in healthy donors. Study in general: From HLA-typed donors, an early data release held roughly 89 million unique TCRs.

Both 60 Vbeta primers and 13 Jbeta primers went into the PCR. Data came from immunoSEQ multiplex PCR; TCRdb stores just in-frame clones and leaves some out. The sample carries roughly 190,000 clones, roughly 80% recorded once. Comments on this clone: Its antigen is still unknown.

General study results and limits: Donors were assumed by presence/absence analyses to have roughly uniform sequencing depth. Under in vitro conditions, a few CMV-associated chains were confirmed as specific for CMV antigens. Later on, a genetic analysis was performed. It linked a missense variant in DCLRE1C with V- and J-gene trimming of TCR beta.

Germline V CDR1 and CDR2: MNHEY, SVGAGI. Trimming removed 7 bases from V and 7 bases from J, with 13 bases in between. The CDR3 extends over 13 amino acids. The sequencing input was PBMCs. This clonotype originated in a woman in her thirties in good health and CMV-seropositive. The chain carries TRBV6-5 and TRBJ2-2, with D perhaps TRBD1 (5 bases). CDR3: CASNSRVIGELFF. DNA for the CDR3: TGTGCCAGCAACTCCAGGGTGATCGGGGAGCTGTTTTTT.